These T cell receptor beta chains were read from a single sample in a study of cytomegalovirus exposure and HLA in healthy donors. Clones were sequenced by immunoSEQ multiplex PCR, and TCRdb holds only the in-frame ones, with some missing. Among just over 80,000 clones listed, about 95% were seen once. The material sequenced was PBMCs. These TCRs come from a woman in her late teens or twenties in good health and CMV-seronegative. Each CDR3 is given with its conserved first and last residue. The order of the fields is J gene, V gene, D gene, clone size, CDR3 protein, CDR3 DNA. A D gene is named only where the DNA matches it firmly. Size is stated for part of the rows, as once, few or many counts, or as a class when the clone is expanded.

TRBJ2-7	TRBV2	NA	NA	CASIVGGSPPGQYF	TGTGCCAGCATCGTGGGGGGTTCCCCGCCGGGGCAGTACTTC
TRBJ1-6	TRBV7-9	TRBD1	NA	CASGNSGTGSSPLHF	TGTGCCAGCGGAAACTCCGGGACAGGGAGTTCACCCCTCCACTTT
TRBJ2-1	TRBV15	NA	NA	CAADGGGSRYNEQFF	TGTGCCGCCGACGGCGGAGGGAGTCGCTACAATGAGCAGTTCTTC
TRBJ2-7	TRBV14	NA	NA	CASSHTVISGDRAYEQYF	TGTGCCAGCAGCCATACCGTCATTTCTGGAGACCGAGCCTACGAGCAGTACTTC
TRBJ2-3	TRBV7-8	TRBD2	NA	CASSLGLAADTQYF	TGTGCCAGCAGCTTAGGACTAGCGGCAGATACGCAGTATTTT
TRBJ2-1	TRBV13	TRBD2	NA	CASLQGTSGPSYNEQFF	TGTGCCAGCTTACAGGGAACTAGCGGGCCTTCCTACAATGAGCAGTTCTTC
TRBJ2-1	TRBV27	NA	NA	CASGNSGSYNEQFF	TGTGCCAGCGGTAATAGCGGATCCTACAATGAGCAGTTCTTC
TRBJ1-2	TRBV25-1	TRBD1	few	CASSGLTGGYTF	TGTGCCAGCAGTGGTTTGACAGGGGGCTACACCTTC
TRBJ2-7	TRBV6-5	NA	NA	CASSYTRMPSYEQYF	TGTGCCAGCAGTTACACCAGGATGCCCTCCTACGAGCAGTACTTC
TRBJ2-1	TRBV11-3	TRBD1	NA	CASSSSMTGPSYNEQFF	TGTGCCAGCAGCTCCTCGATGACAGGGCCCTCCTACAATGAGCAGTTCTTC
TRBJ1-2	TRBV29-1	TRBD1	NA	CSVLPTGAMYGYTF	TGCAGCGTCCTGCCGACAGGGGCCATGTATGGCTACACCTTC
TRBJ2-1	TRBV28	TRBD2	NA	CATIVAGSNEQFF	TGTGCCACCATTGTAGCGGGATCCAATGAGCAGTTCTTC
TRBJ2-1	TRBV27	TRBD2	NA	CASNPGLAGVNEQFF	TGTGCCAGCAATCCAGGACTAGCGGGAGTTAATGAGCAGTTCTTC
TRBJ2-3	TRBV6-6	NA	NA	CASSYLLSYTDTQYF	TGTGCCAGCAGTTACCTTCTGTCGTACACAGATACGCAGTATTTT
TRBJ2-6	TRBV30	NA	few	CAWSGLYFRSGANVLTF	TGTGCCTGGAGTGGGCTTTATTTTCGCTCTGGGGCCAACGTCCTGACTTTC